This T cell receptor (beta chain) is from a study of CD8 T cells in ankylosing spondylitis. With 1 base removed from V and 1 base from J, the gap between germline ends came to 8 bases. The CDR3 spans 13 residues. Germline CDR1 and CDR2: DFQATT and SNEGSKA (reference sequence). Study-wide points: Within matched ankylosing spondylitis synovial fluid, disease-linked clones were reportedly significantly enriched. In ankylosing spondylitis blood, a motif of roughly 8 highly homologous TCR beta variants appeared characteristic.

Construction of TCR beta libraries was performed using quantitative 5'-RACE with molecular barcodes. TCRdb re-called the 5' RACE reads through MiXCR, storing one row per CDR3 protein. The repertoire includes a few hundred thousand distinct CDR3 sequences, around 25% of them detected once, and roughly 0.6% sits in the top ten. Details on this clonotype: Its target is not known.

The sequencing sample was made of blood, either unsorted or a sorted T cell fraction (not recorded which). The receptor's source is a male donor with ankylosing spondylitis or in good health (not recorded which). The chain is built from TRBV20-1 and TRBJ2-7; no reliable D call. CDR3 region: CSARVRVSYEQYF. The CDR3 DNA is TGCAGTGCTAGAGTAAGGGTTTCCTACGAGCAGTACTTC.